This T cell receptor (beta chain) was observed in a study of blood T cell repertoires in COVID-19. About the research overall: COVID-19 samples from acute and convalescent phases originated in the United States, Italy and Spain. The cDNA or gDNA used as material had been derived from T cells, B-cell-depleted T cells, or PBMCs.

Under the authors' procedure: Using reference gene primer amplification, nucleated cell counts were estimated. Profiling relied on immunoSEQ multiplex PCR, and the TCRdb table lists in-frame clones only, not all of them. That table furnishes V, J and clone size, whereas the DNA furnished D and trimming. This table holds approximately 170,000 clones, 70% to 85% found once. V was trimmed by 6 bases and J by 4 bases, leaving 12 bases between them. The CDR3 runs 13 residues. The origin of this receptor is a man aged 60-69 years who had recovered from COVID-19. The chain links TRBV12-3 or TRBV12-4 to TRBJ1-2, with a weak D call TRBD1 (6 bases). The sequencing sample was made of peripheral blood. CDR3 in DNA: TGTGCCAGCAGCCACGGACAGTTCTATGGCTACACCTTC. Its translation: CASSHGQFYGYTF.